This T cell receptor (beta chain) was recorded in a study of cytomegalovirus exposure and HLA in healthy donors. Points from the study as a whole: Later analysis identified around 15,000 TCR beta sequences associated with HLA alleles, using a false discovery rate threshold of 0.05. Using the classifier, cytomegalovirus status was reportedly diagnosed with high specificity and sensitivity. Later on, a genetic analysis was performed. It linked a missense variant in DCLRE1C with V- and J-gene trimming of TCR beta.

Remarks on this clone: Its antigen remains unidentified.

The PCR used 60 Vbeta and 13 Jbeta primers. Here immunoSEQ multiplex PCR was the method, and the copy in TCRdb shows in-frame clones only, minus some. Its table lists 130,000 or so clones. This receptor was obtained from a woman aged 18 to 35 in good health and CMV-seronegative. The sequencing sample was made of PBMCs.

The CDR3 DNA reads TGTGCCATCAGACAAGCGGATCTCACAGATACGCAGTATTTT. Translating it yields CAIRQADLTDTQYF. The chain recombines TRBV10-3 with TRBJ2-3; a weak D match, TRBD2 (5 bases). CDR1 and CDR2 (germline): ENHRY, SYGVKD. Trimming removed 6 bases at V and 2 bases at J, with 12 bases between. The CDR3 totals 14 residues.